These 3 T cell receptor beta chains originate from one sample sequenced in a study of cytomegalovirus exposure and HLA in healthy donors. This PCR relied on a set of 60 Vbeta primers and 13 Jbeta primers. Only in-frame clones appear in the TCRdb table, and some are missing; sequencing was by immunoSEQ multiplex PCR. The table records 100,000 to 120,000 clones, around three quarters of them present only once. Input material: PBMCs. These receptors were obtained from a woman younger than 45 in good health and CMV-seronegative.

This clone showed up just a few times. V and J are TRBV5-1 and TRBJ2-1, with a weak D call TRBD2 (5 bases). This CDR3 has 15 residues. Between the trimmed V and J ends, which lost 4 bases and 6 bases, there was a span of 17 bases. The V gene's germline CDR1 is SGHRS and CDR2 YFSETQ. The CDR3, as DNA: TGCGCCAGCAGCCCGGCGGAAACACTAGTCAATGAGCAGTTCTTC. Protein: CASSPAETLVNEQFF.

The chain links TRBV7-6 to TRBJ2-3; weak D call: TRBD1 (6 bases). The CDR3 has 15 amino acids. The germline V and J ends were trimmed by 5 bases and 6 bases, with 18 bases remaining between them. Germline assignment: CDR1 SGHVS and CDR2 FNYEAQ. The CDR3 loop is CASSTQTGPGDTQYF. DNA for the CDR3: TGTGCCAGCAGCACCCAGACAGGCCCAGGGGATACGCAGTATTTT.

This clone was detected only once. The chain is built from TRBV6-5 and TRBJ2-7; 8 nucleotides agree with TRBD1. The CDR3 spans 14 residues. V gave up 6 bases and J gave up 2 bases; unmatched junction bases: 6. CDR1 and CDR2 (germline): MNHEY, SVGAGI. The CDR3 sequence: CASRSRDRTYEQYF. The CDR3 DNA sequence: TGTGCCAGCAGATCCCGGGACAGGACCTACGAGCAGTACTTC.